The 28 T cell receptor beta chains below were found in one sample sequenced in a study of cytotoxic CD8 clonotypes in ibrutinib-treated CLL. Repertoires were generated with immunoSEQ multiplex PCR, while TCRdb's copy carries only in-frame clones and drops some. Of 250,000 or so clones listed, roughly 74% are singletons. The sample in question was PBMCs, obtained after 24 months of ibrutinib treatment. Every receptor here comes from a human donor with chronic lymphocytic leukemia.

The CDR3 region has the DNA TGTGCCGGGGCTAGCGGGATCGGGGAGCTGTTTTTT. Encoded protein: CAGASGIGELFF. This rearrangement joins TRBV25-1 to TRBJ2-2, with 9 nucleotides matching TRBD2. This CDR3 spans 12 amino acids. The ends lost 11 bases at V and 7 bases at J; junction bases unmatched: 5. In germline, CDR1 is MGHDK, CDR2 SYGVNS. The variable domain in full, completed from reference TRBV25-1 and TRBJ2-2, reads EADIYQTPRYLVIGTGKKITLECSQTMGHDKMYWYQQDPGMELHLIHYSYGVNSTEKGDLSSESTVSRIRTEHFPLTLESARPSHTSQYLCAGASGIGELFFGEGSRLTVL.

The count of this clone is one. The rearrangement links TRBV18 to TRBJ2-3, with D possibly TRBD1 on 6 matching bases. V gave up 3 bases and J gave up 3 bases, with 13 bases separating them. The CDR3 length is 15 residues. From germline, CDR1 is KGHSH and CDR2 LQKENI. The CDR3 here is CASSPITGLTDTQYF. The CDR3 bases are TGTGCCAGCTCACCGATTACAGGGTTAACAGATACGCAGTATTTT.

The V gene is TRBV4-3, the J gene TRBJ2-3; no firm D call. The CDR3 has 13 residues. V was shortened by 4 bases and J by 5 bases, with 10 bases between the two germline ends. CDR1 and CDR2 (germline): LGHNA, YSLEER. Here the CDR3 DNA reads TGCGCCAGCAGCCCAAGGTCGGGAGATACGCAGTATTTT. Translated, it gives CASSPRSGDTQYF.

This clone was seen more than once but under ten times. The rearrangement uses TRBV4-2 and TRBJ2-3, with 7 nucleotides matching TRBD1. The CDR3 runs to 16 residues. V trimming: 2 bases; J trimming: 2 bases; junction bases outside the gene matches: 7. Germline V gene data show CDR1 as LGHNA and CDR2 as YNFKEQ. The CDR3 spells CASSQKRDSNTDTQYF. The CDR3 nucleotides read TGTGCCAGCAGCCAAAAGAGGGACAGTAACACAGATACGCAGTATTTT.

The chain links TRBV19 to TRBJ2-5, with D possibly TRBD2 on 5 matching bases. The CDR3 covers 14 residues. V was shortened by 6 bases and J by 5 bases, with 16 bases between the two germline ends. Germline V lookup: CDR1 LNHDA, CDR2 SQIVND (reference sequence). The CDR3 DNA reads TGTGCCAGTAGGTCCGAGGCCGGCGGGGAGACCCAGTACTTC. This sequence encodes CASRSEAGGETQYF.

The V gene is TRBV20-1, the J gene TRBJ2-5, with D unresolved. The germline CDR1 and CDR2 sequences are DFQATT and SNEGSKA (reference sequence). V lost 4 bases and J lost 0, with 3 bases in between. The CDR3 extends over 11 amino acids. The CDR3 coding sequence is TGCAGTGCTATGAACCAAGAGACCCAGTACTTC. Protein sequence: CSAMNQETQYF.

This chain's CDR3 is CAISELAGGTDTQYF. In DNA form, the CDR3 reads TGTGCCATCAGTGAATTAGCGGGGGGCACAGATACGCAGTATTTT. The V and J genes are TRBV10-3 and TRBJ2-3; 9 bases map to TRBD2. The CDR3 contains 15 residues. Germline lookup yields CDR1 ENHRY and CDR2 SYGVKD. With 3 bases clipped from V and 1 base from J, the junction kept 2 bases outside the gene matches.

A word on this clone: One end of the junction varies from germline; a read error may be responsible. The chain is built from TRBV11-2 and TRBJ2-1; D may be TRBD2 (5 bases). CDR1 SGHAT and CDR2 FQNNGV come from the germline V gene. The CDR3 covers 12 residues. In nucleotides, the CDR3 is TGTGCCAGCAGCTTAGTCGATACTAGTAGGATCTTC. Translated: CASSLVDTSRIF.

The chain employs TRBV28 and TRBJ2-7, with 11 nucleotides matching TRBD2. CDR1 MDHEN and CDR2 SYDVKM come from the germline V gene. After removal of 8 bases from V and 2 bases from J, the junction contained 2 bases not matched to a gene. The length of the CDR3 is 13 residues. The chain's CDR3 is CASGLAGTYEQYF. The CDR3 nucleotides read TGTGCCAGCGGACTAGCGGGCACCTACGAGCAGTACTTC.

This clone was detected once. The rearrangement links TRBV28 to TRBJ1-5; possibly TRBD1 for D (5 bases). Trimming took 3 bases from V and 4 from J, leaving 13 bases between them. Germline V CDR1 and CDR2: MDHEN, SYDVKM. CDR3 length: 15 residues. CDR3 loop: CASSFDGTANQPQHF. The CDR3 DNA reads TGTGCCAGCAGTTTTGATGGGACCGCAAATCAGCCCCAGCATTTT.

The chain uses TRBV29-1 and TRBJ2-3, with D perhaps assigned TRBD1 or TRBD2 (6 bases each). Trimming left V 8 bases short and J 10 bases short, with 16 bases between. Germline CDR1 SQVTM, CDR2 ANQGSEA. The CDR3 has 11 residues. CDR3 bases: TGCAGCTGGTGGAGGGGGTCGTCGCAGTATTTT. Translated, it gives CSWWRGSSQYF.

There are a few counts of this clone. V usage is TRBV29-1 and J usage is TRBJ2-2; the D is unclear. The germline gives CDR1 SQVTM, CDR2 ANQGSEA. There are 10 residues in the CDR3. Trimming took off 5 bases at V and 3 bases at J, with 1 base between the two ends. The CDR3 coding sequence is TGCAGCGTTTACACCGGGGAGCTGTTTTTT. Its protein product is CSVYTGELFF.

The chain has TRBV18 and TRBJ1-2; 8 bases are shared with TRBD1. CDR3 size: 13 residues. The ends lost 3 bases at V and 8 bases at J; junction bases unmatched: 5. Looked up from germline, CDR1 is KGHSH and CDR2 is LQKENI. The CDR3 sequence is CASSPDRGWGYTF. CDR3 in DNA: TGTGCCAGCTCACCCGACAGGGGTTGGGGCTACACCTTC.

The genes are TRBV6-5 and TRBJ1-1; a possible D gene is TRBD1 (6 bases). CDR1 is MNHEY, CDR2 SVGAGI, per germline. Trimming cost V 2 bases and J 1 base, with 14 bases left between them. CDR3 length equals 16 residues. The CDR3 spells CASSYREGGWNTEAFF. The CDR3 DNA reads as TGTGCCAGCAGTTACCGGGAAGGGGGATGGAACACTGAAGCTTTCTTT.

The chain recombines TRBV25-1 with TRBJ1-5; D possibly corresponds to TRBD1 (6 bases). The CDR3 sequence is 15 residues long. Germline assignment: CDR1 MGHDK and CDR2 SYGVNS. V dropped 2 bases and J dropped 7 bases, with 15 bases sitting between them. This chain's CDR3 is CASSERQGSGQPQHF. The CDR3 bases are TGTGCCAGCAGTGAACGGCAGGGGTCGGGGCAGCCCCAGCATTTT.

V and J are TRBV30 and TRBJ1-2, with a possible D match to TRBD1 (6 bases). The V gene's germline CDR1 is GTSNPN and CDR2 SVGIG (reference sequence). The CDR3 spans 13 residues. V lost 1 base, J lost 4 bases, and 10 bases lay in between. CDR3 nucleotide sequence: TGTGCCTGGAGTGCAGGACAGTCCTATGGCTACACCTTC. Its translation: CAWSAGQSYGYTF.

The rearrangement joins TRBV6-5 to TRBJ2-5; D perhaps matches TRBD1 (6 bases). Germline loops: CDR1 MNHEY, CDR2 SVGAGI. Trimming removed 6 bases at V and 5 bases at J, with 16 bases between. The CDR3 has 14 residues. As DNA, the CDR3 is TGTGCCAGCAGCCCCGGGACACCTCTGGAGACCCAGTACTTC. It yields the protein CASSPGTPLETQYF.

V and J are TRBV9 and TRBJ2-7; D possibly matches TRBD1 or TRBD2 (5 bases each). This CDR3 is built from 16 residues. Germline loops: CDR1 SGDLS, CDR2 YYNGEE. V was cut by 2 bases and J by 0 bases, with 15 bases left in between. The CDR3 is CASSVHRTSGSYEQYF. The DNA of the CDR3 is TGTGCCAGCAGCGTCCACAGGACGAGCGGCTCCTACGAGCAGTACTTC.

The rearrangement uses TRBV25-1 and TRBJ1-1; D unresolved. CDR1 and CDR2 (germline): MGHDK, SYGVNS. The CDR3 is 10 residues long. The V gene lost 8 bases and the J gene lost 2 bases, with 3 bases spanning the gap. CDR3 loop: CASGNTEAFF. CDR3 in DNA: TGTGCCAGCGGAAACACTGAAGCTTTCTTT.

This clone came up a few times. The J gene is TRBJ1-1, the V gene TRBV7-8; D is uncertain. Germline V lookup: CDR1 SGHVS, CDR2 FQNEAQ. V was cut by 2 bases and J by 2 bases, with 9 bases left in between. CDR3 length equals 14 residues. This CDR3 reads CASSLKQYNTEAFF. The CDR3 region has the DNA TGTGCCAGCAGCTTAAAACAGTATAACACTGAAGCTTTCTTT.

The genes are TRBV6-5 and TRBJ2-1; TRBD2 aligns across 7 bases. This CDR3 is 15 amino acids long. Germline assignment: CDR1 MNHEY and CDR2 SVGAGI. V gave up 6 bases and J gave up 2 bases; unmatched junction bases: 7. This CDR3 reads CASSPAGPTYNEQFF. The DNA of the CDR3 is TGTGCCAGCAGCCCAGCGGGGCCCACCTACAATGAGCAGTTCTTC.

J is TRBJ2-7 and V is TRBV4-3, with TRBD2 matching over 7 bases. The J segment lost 3 bases and the V segment lost 4 bases, leaving 3 bases of the junction unmatched. In germline, CDR1 is LGHNA, CDR2 YSLEER. The CDR3 is 13 residues long. CDR3 nucleotide sequence: TGCGCCAGCAGCCGGACTAGTTTCTACGAGCAGTACTTC. It yields the protein CASSRTSFYEQYF.

The V call is TRBV10-3, the J call TRBJ2-7, with D possibly called TRBD1 or TRBD2 (5 bases each). CDR1 is ENHRY and CDR2 is SYGVKD in the germline V gene. Trimming shortened V by 4 bases and J by 6 bases, and 16 bases separated the two germline ends. The CDR3 is made up of 14 amino acids. DNA for the CDR3: TGTGCCATCAGTGGTTCCGGGACGCAGGTCGAGCAGTACTTC. Residues: CAISGSGTQVEQYF.

The chain couples TRBV7-9 to TRBJ2-1; tentative D call: TRBD2 (6 bases). Per germline, CDR1 SEHNR and CDR2 FQNEAQ (reference sequence). The CDR3 has 15 amino acids. Trimming took 1 base from V and 6 from J, leaving 13 bases between them. The CDR3 nucleotides are TGTGCCAGCAGCTTAGGAGGCTCTAGCGTCAATGAGCAGTTCTTC. It yields the protein CASSLGGSSVNEQFF.

The V gene is TRBV6-5, the J gene TRBJ2-7; TRBD1 or TRBD2 may be the D gene (5 bases each). Trimming pared 0 bases from V and 2 bases from J, leaving 5 bases between. The V gene's germline CDR1 is MNHEY and CDR2 SVGAGI. This CDR3 is 13 amino acids long. This chain's CDR3 is CASSYSGAYEQYF. In nucleotides, the CDR3 is TGTGCCAGCAGTTACTCGGGGGCCTACGAGCAGTACTTC.

The J gene is TRBJ2-3, the V gene TRBV5-4, with TRBD2 matching 10 bases. CDR3 length: 17 residues. J was trimmed by 3 bases and V by 2 bases; bases with no gene match: 9. Per the germline V gene, CDR1 is SGHNT and CDR2 is YYREEE (reference sequence). CDR3 DNA: TGTGCCAGCAGCTTCCAACTAGCGGGACGAGGTACAGATACGCAGTATTTT. Amino acid sequence: CASSFQLAGRGTDTQYF.

This clone showed up just a few times. J is TRBJ1-1 and V is TRBV5-4; perhaps TRBD1 as D (5 bases). V lost 6 bases and J 9 bases, leaving 24 bases between the germline ends. The CDR3 contains 15 residues. Germline CDR1 and CDR2: SGHNT and YYREEE (reference sequence). The DNA of the CDR3 is TGTGCCAGCAACACCTGGGACGGAATACATCTCAAAGCTTTCTTT. The encoded protein is CASNTWDGIHLKAFF.

In its sample, this clone was seen a few times. The chain couples TRBV5-1 to TRBJ2-2; D ambiguous. Germline loops: CDR1 SGHRS, CDR2 YFSETQ. Deletions cut 1 base from V and 4 bases from J, with 8 bases between. This CDR3 comprises 14 residues. This chain's CDR3 is CASSLSDGTGELFF. CDR3 nucleotides: TGCGCCAGCAGCTTGAGTGACGGCACCGGGGAGCTGTTTTTT. Supplemented by reference TRBV5-1 and TRBJ2-2, the full variable domain reads KAGVTQTPRYLIKTRGQQVTLSCSPISGHRSVSWYQQTPGQGLQFLFEYFSETQRNKGNFPGRFSGRQFSNSRSEMNVSTLELGDSALYLCASSLSDGTGELFFGEGSRLTVL.